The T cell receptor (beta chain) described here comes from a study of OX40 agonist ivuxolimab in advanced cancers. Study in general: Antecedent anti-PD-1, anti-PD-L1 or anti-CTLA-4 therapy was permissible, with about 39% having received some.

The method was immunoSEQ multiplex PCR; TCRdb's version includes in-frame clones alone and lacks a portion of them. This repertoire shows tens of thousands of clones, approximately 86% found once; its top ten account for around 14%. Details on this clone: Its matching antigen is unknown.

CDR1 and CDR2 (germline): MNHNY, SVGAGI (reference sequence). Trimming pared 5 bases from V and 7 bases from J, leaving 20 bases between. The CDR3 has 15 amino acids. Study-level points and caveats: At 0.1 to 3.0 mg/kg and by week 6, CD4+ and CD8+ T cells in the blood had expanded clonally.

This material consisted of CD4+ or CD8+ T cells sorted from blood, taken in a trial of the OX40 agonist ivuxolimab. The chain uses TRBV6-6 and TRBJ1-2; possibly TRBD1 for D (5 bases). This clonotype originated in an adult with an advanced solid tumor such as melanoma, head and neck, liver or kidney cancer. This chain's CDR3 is CASSPPAGGGFGYTF. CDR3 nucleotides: TGTGCCAGCAGTCCCCCCGCCGGGGGAGGTTTTGGCTACACCTTC.